The next 2 T cell receptor beta chains were all read from a single sample in a study of cytomegalovirus exposure and HLA in healthy donors. Both 60 Vbeta primers and 13 Jbeta primers went into the PCR. The data were produced by immunoSEQ multiplex PCR, yet TCRdb's version contains in-frame clones alone and is incomplete. Among roughly 50,000 clones, roughly 84% were seen once, and the ten largest hold around 2.9%. The sample comprised PBMCs. The receptors derive from a young woman in good health and CMV-seronegative.

The rearrangement joins TRBV7-8 to TRBJ1-1; a possible D gene is TRBD1 (5 bases). The CDR3 is 15 residues long. Germline-derived CDR1 and CDR2 are SGHVS and FQNEAQ. Trimming cost V 2 bases and J 2 bases, with 12 bases left between them. The CDR3 sequence is CASSLQQGPNTEAFF. The CDR3 bases are TGTGCCAGCAGCTTACAGCAGGGCCCAAACACTGAAGCTTTCTTT.

This chain links TRBV27 with TRBJ2-1; weak D call: TRBD1 (6 bases). V lost 6 bases and J lost 6, with 21 bases in between. CDR1 is MNHEY and CDR2 is SMNVEV in the germline V gene (reference sequence). This CDR3 contains 16 residues. In DNA form, the CDR3 reads TGTGCCAGCAGCGACAGGACTCGACAAAGAGGCAATGAGCAGTTCTTC. This encodes CASSDRTRQRGNEQFF.